These T cell receptor beta chains were read from a single sample in a study of T cell repertoires in Merkel cell carcinoma. TCRdb's copy holds only in-frame clones and misses some; the assay was immunoSEQ multiplex PCR. The table has fewer than 15,000 clones, approximately 73% seen once. The sequenced sample consisted of tumor tissue. These receptors all stem from an adult with Merkel cell carcinoma. Both conserved end residues are part of each CDR3. The D gene is left open where the match is weak. Clone size is not always given. Where it is, it says once, few, many or a class for expanded clones.

clone size: NA; J gene: TRBJ1-5; V gene: TRBV28; D gene: NA; CDR3 DNA: TGTGCCAGCACCCCTCTCCGGGACATCATGAGCAATCAGCCCCAGCATTTT; CDR3 protein: CASTPLRDIMSNQPQHF
clone size: NA; J gene: TRBJ2-2; V gene: TRBV28; D gene: TRBD2; CDR3 DNA: TGTGCCAGCATCTGGTCTAGCGGGAACACCGGGGAGCTGTTTTTT; CDR3 protein: CASIWSSGNTGELFF
clone size: NA; J gene: TRBJ1-1; V gene: TRBV7-9; D gene: TRBD1; CDR3 DNA: TGTGCCAGCAGCTGGACGGGACAGTTCCCGAACACTGAAGCTTTCTTT; CDR3 protein: CASSWTGQFPNTEAFF
clone size: NA; J gene: TRBJ1-1; V gene: TRBV28; D gene: TRBD1; CDR3 DNA: TGTGCCAGCAGTGGACAGGGGCGCGGAACTGAAGCTTTCTTT; CDR3 protein: CASSGQGRGTEAFF
clone size: NA; J gene: TRBJ1-6; V gene: TRBV15; D gene: NA; CDR3 DNA: TGTGCCACCAGCATGGACGATAATTCACCCCTCCACTTT; CDR3 protein: CATSMDDNSPLHF
clone size: NA; J gene: TRBJ1-1; V gene: TRBV7-9; D gene: NA; CDR3 DNA: TGTGCCAGCAGCTCACCCGAGACAGTTGATCTGAACACTGAAGCTTTCTTT; CDR3 protein: CASSSPETVDLNTEAFF
clone size: NA; J gene: TRBJ2-5; V gene: TRBV4-1; D gene: NA; CDR3 DNA: TGCGCCAGCAGCCAAGCTAGATCCGCCTTCCAAGAGACCCAGTACTTC; CDR3 protein: CASSQARSAFQETQYF
clone size: NA; J gene: TRBJ2-7; V gene: TRBV5-8; D gene: TRBD1; CDR3 DNA: TGTGCCAGCTGGGACAGGACTCGTAACGAGCAGTACTTC; CDR3 protein: CASWDRTRNEQYF
clone size: NA; J gene: TRBJ1-2; V gene: TRBV5-1; D gene: NA; CDR3 DNA: TGCGCCAGCAGCCCCACTCTCGACAGCAAGGGCTACACCTTC; CDR3 protein: CASSPTLDSKGYTF
clone size: NA; J gene: TRBJ2-2; V gene: TRBV29-1; D gene: TRBD1; CDR3 DNA: TGCAGCGCCGGGGATCGACAGGGGATGAACGGGGAGCTGTTTTTT; CDR3 protein: CSAGDRQGMNGELFF
clone size: once; J gene: TRBJ2-1; V gene: TRBV28; D gene: TRBD2; CDR3 DNA: TGTGCCAGCCTCCTAACGGCGGGAGGGCCGAGCTCCTACAATGAGCAGTTCTTC; CDR3 protein: CASLLTAGGPSSYNEQFF
clone size: once; J gene: TRBJ1-1; V gene: TRBV12-3/TRBV12-4; D gene: NA; CDR3 DNA: TGTGCCAGCAGCAATGGGCCTCATCTTGTAGCTTTCTTT; CDR3 protein: CASSNGPHLVAFF
clone size: NA; J gene: TRBJ2-1; V gene: TRBV24-1; D gene: NA; CDR3 DNA: TGTGCCACCAGTGATTCACGTAACCACAATGAGCAGTTCTTC; CDR3 protein: CATSDSRNHNEQFF
clone size: few; J gene: TRBJ2-1; V gene: TRBV5-4; D gene: TRBD1; CDR3 DNA: TGTGCCAGCAGCTTGGGACAGGGGGGTAATGAGCAGTTCTTC; CDR3 protein: CASSLGQGGNEQFF
clone size: NA; J gene: TRBJ2-3; V gene: TRBV27; D gene: TRBD2; CDR3 DNA: TGTGCCAGCAAGGGCGTAGCGGGGGGCACAGATACGCAGTATTTT; CDR3 protein: CASKGVAGGTDTQYF
clone size: NA; J gene: TRBJ2-5; V gene: TRBV28; D gene: NA; CDR3 DNA: TGTGCCAGCAGTGAGGGGGGAGAGACCCAGTACTTC; CDR3 protein: CASSEGGETQYF
clone size: NA; J gene: TRBJ1-4; V gene: TRBV20-1; D gene: NA; CDR3 DNA: TGCAGTGCTAGTCAGAACCCTGAAAAACTGTTTTTT; CDR3 protein: CSASQNPEKLFF
clone size: NA; J gene: TRBJ2-2; V gene: TRBV6-2/TRBV6-3; D gene: NA; CDR3 DNA: TGTGCCAGCAGTTTCAGCCACACCGGGGAGCTGTTTTTT; CDR3 protein: CASSFSHTGELFF
clone size: NA; J gene: TRBJ1-4; V gene: TRBV18; D gene: NA; CDR3 DNA: TGTGCCAGCTCACGTGAGGGGGACAAACTGTTTTTT; CDR3 protein: CASSREGDKLFF
clone size: few; J gene: TRBJ2-2; V gene: TRBV14; D gene: TRBD2; CDR3 DNA: TGTGCCAGCAGCTCCCGGAGCGGGACCCCGGGCACCGGGGAGCTGTTTTTT; CDR3 protein: CASSSRSGTPGTGELFF
clone size: once; J gene: TRBJ1-4; V gene: TRBV4-2; D gene: NA; CDR3 DNA: TGTGCCAGCAGCCAAGATCCCTTTATTAATGAAAAACTGTTTTTT; CDR3 protein: CASSQDPFINEKLFF
clone size: NA; J gene: TRBJ2-3; V gene: TRBV12-3/TRBV12-4; D gene: NA; CDR3 DNA: TGTGCCAGCAGTTATACAGATACGCAGTATTTT; CDR3 protein: CASSYTDTQYF
clone size: NA; J gene: TRBJ1-2; V gene: TRBV7-2; D gene: TRBD1; CDR3 DNA: TGTGCCAGCAGGTTTACAGGGGGGACCTATGGCTACACCTTC; CDR3 protein: CASRFTGGTYGYTF
clone size: NA; J gene: TRBJ1-1; V gene: TRBV19; D gene: NA; CDR3 DNA: TGTGCCAGTAGTATCATACAGGGGAACACTGAAGCTTTCTTT; CDR3 protein: CASSIIQGNTEAFF
clone size: few; J gene: TRBJ1-1; V gene: TRBV28; D gene: TRBD1; CDR3 DNA: TGTGCCAGCAGCCCGGACAGGCAGGAAGCTTTCTTT; CDR3 protein: CASSPDRQEAFF
clone size: NA; J gene: TRBJ1-2; V gene: TRBV10-3; D gene: TRBD1; CDR3 DNA: TGTGCCATCAGCTCCGACAGGGGGCTTGGCTACACCTTC; CDR3 protein: CAISSDRGLGYTF
clone size: NA; J gene: TRBJ2-5; V gene: TRBV28; D gene: TRBD1; CDR3 DNA: TGTGCCAGCAGTTTATGGGGAACAGGGGTGAAGACCCAGTACTTC; CDR3 protein: CASSLWGTGVKTQYF
clone size: once; J gene: TRBJ2-1; V gene: TRBV12-3/TRBV12-4; D gene: TRBD1; CDR3 DNA: TGTGCCAGCAGGGGACAGGGGGCGGATGAGCAGTTCTTC; CDR3 protein: CASRGQGADEQFF
clone size: once; J gene: TRBJ1-3; V gene: TRBV30; D gene: TRBD1; CDR3 DNA: TGTGCCTGGGGGGGGACAGGGTGGTCTGGAAACACCATATATTTT; CDR3 protein: CAWGGTGWSGNTIYF
clone size: NA; J gene: TRBJ1-2; V gene: TRBV5-6; D gene: NA; CDR3 DNA: TGTGCCAGCAGCCCCGGACGCTCAACTAACTATGGCTACACCTTC; CDR3 protein: CASSPGRSTNYGYTF
clone size: NA; J gene: TRBJ1-5; V gene: TRBV10-3; D gene: TRBD1; CDR3 DNA: TGTGCCATCGGGCCCGGGACAGATAGCAATCAGCCCCAGCATTTT; CDR3 protein: CAIGPGTDSNQPQHF
clone size: NA; J gene: TRBJ2-7; V gene: TRBV5-4; D gene: TRBD2; CDR3 DNA: TGTGCCAGCAGCTTGGGGGGGAGGGATTCCTACGAGCAGTACTTC; CDR3 protein: CASSLGGRDSYEQYF
clone size: NA; J gene: TRBJ1-2; V gene: TRBV5-1; D gene: NA; CDR3 DNA: TGCGCCAGCAGCTTGTCTTCCCTATCGGGGGGTGGCTACACCTTC; CDR3 protein: CASSLSSLSGGGYTF
clone size: NA; J gene: TRBJ1-1; V gene: TRBV7-2; D gene: NA; CDR3 DNA: TGTGCCAGCAGCTTAGCGGTGGGACGGCTGAACACTGAAGCTTTCTTT; CDR3 protein: CASSLAVGRLNTEAFF
clone size: NA; J gene: TRBJ2-1; V gene: TRBV6-1; D gene: NA; CDR3 DNA: TGTGCCAGCAGTGATGGGGACCGAGTGGGTGAGCAGTTCTTC; CDR3 protein: CASSDGDRVGEQFF
clone size: few; J gene: TRBJ2-7; V gene: TRBV29-1; D gene: NA; CDR3 DNA: TGCAGCGTTGTCTACGAGCAGTACTTC; CDR3 protein: CSVVYEQYF
clone size: NA; J gene: TRBJ1-6; V gene: TRBV6-5; D gene: NA; CDR3 DNA: TGTGCCAGCATCGCCGACTCGGCTAATTCACCCCTCCACTTT; CDR3 protein: CASIADSANSPLHF
clone size: NA; J gene: TRBJ2-7; V gene: TRBV4-1; D gene: TRBD2; CDR3 DNA: TGCGCCAGCAGCCAAGAGTTTAGCGGGAGTGCGCAGTACTTC; CDR3 protein: CASSQEFSGSAQYF
clone size: NA; J gene: TRBJ1-3; V gene: TRBV28; D gene: NA; CDR3 DNA: TGTGCCAGCAGTTTCGGGAGCTCTGGAAACACCATATATTTT; CDR3 protein: CASSFGSSGNTIYF
clone size: NA; J gene: TRBJ2-2; V gene: TRBV5-6; D gene: NA; CDR3 DNA: TGTGCCAGCAGAGCTCGCGGACGCGGGGAGCTGTTTTTT; CDR3 protein: CASRARGRGELFF
clone size: NA; J gene: TRBJ1-2; V gene: TRBV19; D gene: NA; CDR3 DNA: TGTGCCAGTAGTATTCGTATAGGACACTATGGCTACACCTTC; CDR3 protein: CASSIRIGHYGYTF
clone size: NA; J gene: TRBJ1-6; V gene: TRBV14; D gene: NA; CDR3 DNA: TGTGCCAGCAGCTCCAACACTGGGGCCTCCTATAATTCACCCCTCCACTTT; CDR3 protein: CASSSNTGASYNSPLHF